Below, 17 T cell receptor beta chains from the same sample are listed, as sequenced in a study of control samples from healthy donors and cancer patients. The method was immunoSEQ multiplex PCR; TCRdb's version includes in-frame clones alone and lacks a portion of them. Counted here are 100,000 to 150,000 clones, over 80% occurring once; the ten biggest clones make up approximately 0.57%. Material: PBMCs. The receptors derive from an elderly man with head and neck cancer.

This clone was seen only once. This chain links TRBV6-6 with TRBJ1-3; perhaps TRBD1 as D (5 bases). Trimming removed 6 bases at V and 0 bases at J, with 15 bases between. The CDR3 runs 16 residues. From germline, CDR1 is MNHNY and CDR2 SVGAGI (reference sequence). The CDR3 sequence: CASSRLGPPSGNTIYF. The DNA for the CDR3 is TGTGCCAGCAGCAGGTTGGGGCCTCCCTCTGGAAACACCATATATTTT.

V gene TRBV6-1 combines with J gene TRBJ2-4; 9 nucleotides agree with TRBD2. Germline V gives CDR1 MNHNS, CDR2 SASEGT. Germline trimming cut 3 bases from V and 0 bases from J; bases unmatched to any gene: 9. The CDR3 loop spans 18 amino acids. The CDR3 spells CASSDRSSGGVAKNIQYF. In DNA form, the CDR3 reads TGTGCCAGCAGTGATCGAAGTAGCGGGGGAGTAGCCAAAAACATTCAGTACTTC.

This chain connects TRBV28 to TRBJ1-2, with D unresolved. The CDR3 contains 13 residues. Trimming removed 3 bases from V and 4 bases from J, with 9 bases in between. CDR1 and CDR2 (germline): MDHEN, SYDVKM. This CDR3 reads CASSFLEGYGYTF. CDR3 nucleotide sequence: TGTGCCAGCAGTTTTTTAGAGGGCTATGGCTACACCTTC.

V usage is TRBV3-1 (or the pseudogene TRBV3-2) and J usage is TRBJ1-6; D remains unclear. Trimming took 8 bases from V and 12 from J, leaving 17 bases between them. The germline gives CDR1 LGHDT, CDR2 YNNKEL (reference sequence). The CDR3 loop spans 13 amino acids. The CDR3 reads CASSSRADEPLHF. CDR3 nucleotides: TGTGCCAGCTCCTCCCGGGCCGACGAACCCCTCCACTTT.

The rearrangement links TRBV29-1 to TRBJ2-2; 7 bases agree with TRBD1. With V trimmed by 3 bases and J by 5 bases, 6 bases remained unmatched. Germline CDR1 is SQVTM and CDR2 is ANQGSEA. The CDR3 has 14 amino acids. DNA for the CDR3: TGCAGCGTTGATGGACAACAGGGGACCGGGGAGCTGTTTTTT. Residues: CSVDGQQGTGELFF.

This rearrangement joins TRBV6-5 to TRBJ2-7; maybe TRBD1 (6 bases). There are 14 residues in the CDR3. CDR1 and CDR2 (germline): MNHEY, SVGAGI. V was cut by 7 bases and J by 7 bases, with 20 bases left in between. The CDR3 is CASTPGQFQREQYF. CDR3 nucleotide sequence: TGTGCCAGCACCCCGGGACAATTCCAAAGGGAGCAGTACTTC.

The rearrangement links TRBV19 to TRBJ2-5; 11 bases match TRBD1. The CDR3 is made up of 15 amino acids. The V gene's germline CDR1 is LNHDA and CDR2 SQIVND (reference sequence). The J segment lost 1 base and the V segment lost 4 bases, leaving 2 bases of the junction unmatched. The CDR3 DNA sequence: TGTGCCAGTAGTAAGGGGACAGGGGGCCAAGAGACCCAGTACTTC. Translation gives CASSKGTGGQETQYF.

This chain uses TRBV3-1 (or the pseudogene TRBV3-2) with TRBJ2-1; D is undetermined. The CDR3 has 14 amino acids. The V end was cut by 6 bases, the J end by 3 bases, with 12 bases between. The germline V gene encodes CDR1 LGHDT and CDR2 YNNKEL (reference sequence). Here the CDR3 reads CASRDSLNYNEQFF. The CDR3 DNA is TGTGCCAGCAGAGATTCCCTGAACTACAATGAGCAGTTCTTC.

The rearrangement joins TRBV5-4 to TRBJ1-6; a weak D match, TRBD1 (5 bases). Trimming left V 4 bases short and J 6 bases short, with 14 bases between. Germline CDR1 is SGHNT and CDR2 is YYREEE (reference sequence). The length of the CDR3 is 15 residues. In DNA form, the CDR3 reads TGTGCCAGCAGCCCTTATGTGGGGGGTAATTCACCCCTCCACTTT. Residues: CASSPYVGGNSPLHF.

V and J are TRBV18 and TRBJ2-7; 7 nucleotides align to TRBD1. The CDR3 has 17 residues. Trimming at V came to 3 bases and at J to 3 bases, leaving 14 bases not matched to a gene. The germline V gene encodes CDR1 KGHSH and CDR2 LQKENI. CDR3 region: CASSPLNRGLLNYEQYF. The CDR3, as DNA: TGTGCCAGCTCACCCCTAAACAGGGGCCTCCTAAACTACGAGCAGTACTTC.

The chain links TRBV18 to TRBJ1-1; D ambiguous. This CDR3 spans 14 amino acids. Germline assignment: CDR1 KGHSH and CDR2 LQKENI. V lost 3 bases, J lost 4 bases, and 12 bases lay in between. This CDR3 reads CASSPPIQGTEAFF. The CDR3 DNA is TGTGCCAGCTCACCCCCTATCCAAGGCACTGAAGCTTTCTTT. The whole variable domain, remainder taken from reference TRBV18 and TRBJ1-1, is NAGVMQNPRHLVRRRGQEARLRCSPMKGHSHVYWYRQLPEEGLKFMVYLQKENIIDESGMPKERFSAEFPKEGPSILRIQQVVRGDSAAYFCASSPPIQGTEAFFGQGTRLTVV.

The rearrangement links TRBV19 to TRBJ1-2; D might be TRBD1 (6 bases). Per the germline V gene, CDR1 is LNHDA and CDR2 is SQIVND (reference sequence). V lost 6 bases, J lost 6 bases, and 17 bases lay in between. The CDR3 sequence is 14 residues long. DNA for the CDR3: TGTGCCAGTAGCCCTACCACAGGGTTCCATGGCTACACCTTC. This translates into CASSPTTGFHGYTF.

The chain links TRBV3-1 (or the pseudogene TRBV3-2) to TRBJ2-7; a weak D match, TRBD2 (5 bases). The CDR3 covers 13 residues. The germline V gene encodes CDR1 LGHDT and CDR2 YNNKEL (reference sequence). The germline V and J ends were trimmed by 4 bases and 5 bases, with 12 bases remaining between them. This CDR3 reads CASSRQRGNEQYF. Here the CDR3 DNA reads TGTGCCAGCAGCCGGCAGCGAGGGAACGAGCAGTACTTC.

V usage is TRBV30 and J usage is TRBJ2-3; TRBD2 matches at 8 bases. CDR1 GTSNPN and CDR2 SVGIG come from the germline V gene (reference sequence). This CDR3 spans 15 amino acids. V shed 4 bases, J shed 0 bases, and the junction held 6 bases outside the gene matches. As DNA, the CDR3 is TGTGCCTGGACGCTTAGCGGGGCTAGCACAGATACGCAGTATTTT. Amino acid sequence: CAWTLSGASTDTQYF.

The V and J genes are TRBV11-2 and TRBJ1-1; D is unresolved. Germline V gives CDR1 SGHAT, CDR2 FQNNGV. Deletions cut 2 bases from V and 0 bases from J, with 4 bases between. The CDR3 sequence is 13 residues long. CDR3 sequence reads: CASSLRLNTEAFF. DNA of the CDR3: TGTGCCAGCAGCTTAAGACTGAACACTGAAGCTTTCTTT.

The V gene is TRBV6-5, the J gene TRBJ2-7; 7 bases line up with TRBD1. Germline CDR1 is MNHEY and CDR2 is SVGAGI. CDR3 length equals 15 residues. Trimming cost V 7 bases and J 6 bases; bases outside gene matches: 15. The CDR3 is CASTPQGPPRGEQYF. The DNA of the CDR3 is TGTGCCAGCACTCCACAGGGGCCACCTCGGGGCGAGCAGTACTTC.

Remarks on this clone: The junction differs from germline at one of its ends, possibly a read error. This sequence joins TRBV25-1 and TRBJ1-2; 8 bases are shared with TRBD1. Germline V gives CDR1 MGHDK, CDR2 SYGVNS. The CDR3 covers 14 residues. This CDR3 reads CASSELRGLYSYTF. As DNA, the CDR3 is TGTGCCAGCAGTGAGCTCAGGGGGCTCTATAGCTACACCTTC.